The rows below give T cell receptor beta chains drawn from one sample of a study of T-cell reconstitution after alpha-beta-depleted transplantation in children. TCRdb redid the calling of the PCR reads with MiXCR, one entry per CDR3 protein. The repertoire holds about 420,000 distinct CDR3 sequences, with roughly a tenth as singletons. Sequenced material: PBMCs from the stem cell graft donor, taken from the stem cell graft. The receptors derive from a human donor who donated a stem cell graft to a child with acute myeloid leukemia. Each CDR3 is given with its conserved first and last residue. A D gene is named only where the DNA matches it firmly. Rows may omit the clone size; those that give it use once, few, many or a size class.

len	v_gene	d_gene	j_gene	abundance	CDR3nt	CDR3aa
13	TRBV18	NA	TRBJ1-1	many	TGTGCCAGCTCATCCCAGGTGAACACTGAAGCTTTCTTT	CASSSQVNTEAFF
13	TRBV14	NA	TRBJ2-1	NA	TGTGCCAGCAGCCGTGTGGCAGGCAATGAGCAGTTCTTC	CASSRVAGNEQFF
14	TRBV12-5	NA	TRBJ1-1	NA	TGTGCTACTGGTAGGGGGTTTGAGAGCACTGAAGCTTTCTTT	CATGRGFESTEAFF
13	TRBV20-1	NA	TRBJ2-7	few	TGCAGTTCGTTGGGGTCCAGCTCCTACGAGCAGTACTTC	CSSLGSSSYEQYF
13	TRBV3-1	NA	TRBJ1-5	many	TGTGCCAGCAGCCCGGCCGTGGGGCAGCCCCAGCATTTT	CASSPAVGQPQHF
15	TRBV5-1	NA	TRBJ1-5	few	TGCGCCAGCAGTCCAGACTCTAGTGGGTATCAGCCCCAGCATTTT	CASSPDSSGYQPQHF
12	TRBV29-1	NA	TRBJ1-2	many	TGCAGCGTTGAAGGCGGCAGGGCTGGCTTCACCTTC	CSVEGGRAGFTF
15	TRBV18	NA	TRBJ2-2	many	TGTGCCAGCTCACCCGACAGAGTTAACACCGGGGAGCTGTTTTTT	CASSPDRVNTGELFF
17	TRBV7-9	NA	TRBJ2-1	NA	TGTGCCAGCAGCCCACCCGGCGGACAGAGCTCCTACAATGAGCAGTTCTTC	CASSPPGGQSSYNEQFF
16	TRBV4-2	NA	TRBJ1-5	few	TGTGCCAGCAGCCTAACGTCTGGGGGCAGCAATCAGCCCCAGCATTTT	CASSLTSGGSNQPQHF
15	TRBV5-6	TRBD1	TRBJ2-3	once	TGTGCCAGCAGGGGGGGGACAGGGAGCGCAGATACGCAGTATTTT	CASRGGTGSADTQYF
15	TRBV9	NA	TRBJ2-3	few	TGTGCCAGCAGCACCAGGGGGGGCCTGGGAGATACGCAGTATTTT	CASSTRGGLGDTQYF
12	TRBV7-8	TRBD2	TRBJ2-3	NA	TGTGCCAGCAGCTCAAGCGGGGGGGCTCGGTATTTT	CASSSSGGARYF
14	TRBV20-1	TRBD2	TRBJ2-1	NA	TGCAGTGCAACTCCTAGCGGCCCCTACAATGAGCAGTTCTTC	CSATPSGPYNEQFF
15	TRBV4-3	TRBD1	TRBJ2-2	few	TGCGCCAGCAGCCACGTCGACAGGGATGACGGGGAGCTGTTTTTT	CASSHVDRDDGELFF
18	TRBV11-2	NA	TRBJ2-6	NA	TGTGCCAGCAGACTATGGGGAACAGGAGTCTCTGGGGCCAACGTCCTGACTTTC	CASRLWGTGVSGANVLTF
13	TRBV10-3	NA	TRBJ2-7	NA	TGTGCCATCAGCGCGACCCACTCCTACGAGCAGTACTTC	CAISATHSYEQYF
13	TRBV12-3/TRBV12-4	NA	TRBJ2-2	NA	TGTGCCAGCAAGGGCCAAGGGTCCGGGGAGCTGTTTTTT	CASKGQGSGELFF
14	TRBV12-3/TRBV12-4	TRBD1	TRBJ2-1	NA	TGTGCCAGCAGCAAACCGGGACAGGGGGGTGAGCAGTTCTTC	CASSKPGQGGEQFF
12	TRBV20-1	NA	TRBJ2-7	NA	TGCAGTGCTAAGGGAGCGAGCTACGAGCAGTACTTC	CSAKGASYEQYF
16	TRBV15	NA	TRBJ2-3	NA	TGTGCCACCAGCAGAGAACGCAGGGCGTGGACAGATACGCAGTATTTT	CATSRERRAWTDTQYF
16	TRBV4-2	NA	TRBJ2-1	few	TGTGCCAGCAGCCAAACTTCTAGCGTCTCCTACAATGAGCAGTTCTTC	CASSQTSSVSYNEQFF
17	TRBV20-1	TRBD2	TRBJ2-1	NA	TGCAGTGCTAGAGATTGGTCGGCTAGCGGGTCCTACAATGAGCAGTTCTTC	CSARDWSASGSYNEQFF
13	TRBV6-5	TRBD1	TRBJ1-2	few	TGTGCCAGCAGTTACGCGACAGGGCTGGGCTACACCTTC	CASSYATGLGYTF